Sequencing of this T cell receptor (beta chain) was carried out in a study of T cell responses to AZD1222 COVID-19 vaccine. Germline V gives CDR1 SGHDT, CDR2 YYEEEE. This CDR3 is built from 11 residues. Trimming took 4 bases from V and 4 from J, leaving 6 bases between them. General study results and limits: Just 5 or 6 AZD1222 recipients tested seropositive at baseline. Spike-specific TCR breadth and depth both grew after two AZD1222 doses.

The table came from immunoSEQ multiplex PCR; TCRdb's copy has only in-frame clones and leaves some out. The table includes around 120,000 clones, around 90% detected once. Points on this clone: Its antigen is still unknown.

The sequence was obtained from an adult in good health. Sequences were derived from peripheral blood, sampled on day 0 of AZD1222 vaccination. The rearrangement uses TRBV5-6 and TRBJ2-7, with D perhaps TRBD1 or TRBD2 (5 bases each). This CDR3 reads CASSEGYEQYF. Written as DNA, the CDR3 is TGTGCCAGCAGCGAGGGGTACGAGCAGTACTTC.